This T cell receptor (beta chain) was obtained from a study of brain metastases from non-small cell lung cancer. The CDR3 consists of 13 residues. CDR1 is SQVTM, CDR2 ANQGSEA, per germline. V was pared by 7 bases and J by 3 bases, with 13 bases between. Repertoires were generated with immunoSEQ multiplex PCR, while TCRdb's copy carries only in-frame clones and drops some. The sample lists about 8,000 clones, about 85% seen once, with roughly 4.1% in the top ten. The chain employs TRBV29-1 and TRBJ1-5; D is perhaps TRBD1 (6 bases). This clonotype originated in a donor aged 40 or older with non-small cell lung cancer. The specimen was primary lung tumor tissue. The CDR3 region has the DNA TGCAGCGCAGGGGACGCGATCAATCAGCCCCAGCATTTT. This sequence encodes CSAGDAINQPQHF.